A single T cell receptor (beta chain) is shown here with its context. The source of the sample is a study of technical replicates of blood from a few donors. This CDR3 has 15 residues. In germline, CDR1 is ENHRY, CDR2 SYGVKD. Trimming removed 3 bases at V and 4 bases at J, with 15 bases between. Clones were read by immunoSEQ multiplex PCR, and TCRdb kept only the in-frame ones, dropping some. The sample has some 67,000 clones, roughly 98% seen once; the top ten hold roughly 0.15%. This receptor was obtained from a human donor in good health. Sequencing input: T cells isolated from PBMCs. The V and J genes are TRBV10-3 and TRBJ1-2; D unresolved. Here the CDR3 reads CAISDPGGGSYGYTF. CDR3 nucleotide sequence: TGTGCCATCAGTGATCCCGGAGGCGGGTCCTATGGCTACACCTTC.